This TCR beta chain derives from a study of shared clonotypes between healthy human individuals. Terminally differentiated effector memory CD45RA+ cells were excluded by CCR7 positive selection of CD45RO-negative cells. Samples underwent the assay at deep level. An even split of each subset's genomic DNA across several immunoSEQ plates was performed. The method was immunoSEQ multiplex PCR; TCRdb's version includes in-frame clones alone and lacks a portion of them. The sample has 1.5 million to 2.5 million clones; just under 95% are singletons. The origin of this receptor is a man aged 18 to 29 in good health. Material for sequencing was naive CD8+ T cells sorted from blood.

This CDR3 is CAWSEGQGGNSPLHF. The CDR3 coding sequence is TGTGCCTGGAGTGAGGGACAGGGAGGGAATTCACCCCTCCACTTT. V is TRBV30 and J is TRBJ1-6, with 9 bases matching TRBD1. The CDR3 loop spans 15 amino acids. Trimming cost V 1 base and J 7 bases; bases outside gene matches: 5. Germline V gene sequence: CDR1 GTSNPN, CDR2 SVGIG (reference sequence).